Listed below are T cell receptor beta chains from one sample, sequenced in a study of T cell responses to AZD1222 COVID-19 vaccine. The table came from immunoSEQ multiplex PCR; TCRdb's copy has only in-frame clones and leaves some out. The sample carries tens of thousands of clones, approximately 90% recorded once. Sequences were derived from peripheral blood, sampled 28 days after the second AZD1222 dose. These receptors originate from an adult who received the AZD1222 COVID-19 vaccine. The CDR3 runs from the conserved cysteine through the conserved F or W. D genes are given only for firm matches. Clone size is given for some rows only: seen once, a few or many times, or a class if the clone is expanded.

cdr3_nt cdr3_aa v_call clone_size j_call d_call
TGTGCCAGCAGCTTAGAACAGGGGCATCAGCCCCAGCATTTT CASSLEQGHQPQHF TRBV11-2 NA TRBJ1-5 TRBD1
TGTGCCAGCAGCTTAGATCCTGGGGTTTCACCCCTCCACTTT CASSLDPGVSPLHF TRBV11-2 NA TRBJ1-6 NA
TGTGCCAGCAGCCGGGCAGGGAGTACCTACGAGCAGTACTTC CASSRAGSTYEQYF TRBV5-5 NA TRBJ2-7 NA
TGCGCCAGCAGCCAAGCCTCCGGACTAGCGGGAGGGAACAATGAGCAGTTCTTC CASSQASGLAGGNNEQFF TRBV4-3 NA TRBJ2-1 TRBD2
TGCGCCAGCAGCCCCTTTGGCGACAGCTCAACTAATGAAAAACTGTTTTTT CASSPFGDSSTNEKLFF TRBV5-1 NA TRBJ1-4 NA
TGTGCCAGCTCACCGGGGACAGTCCCTTCTAATGAAAAACTGTTTTTT CASSPGTVPSNEKLFF TRBV18 NA TRBJ1-4 TRBD1
TGTGCCAGCAGGCAGAACACTGAAGCTTTCTTT CASRQNTEAFF TRBV2 once TRBJ1-1 NA
TGTGCCAGCAGCTTAAACAGGGGAGGCACAGATACGCAGTATTTT CASSLNRGGTDTQYF TRBV7-8 NA TRBJ2-3 TRBD1
TGTGCCAGCAGCTTAGGCGATAACTCACCCCTCCACTTT CASSLGDNSPLHF TRBV7-9 once TRBJ1-6 NA
TGTGCCAGCAGCCCCTCGGGACTAGCGGGAGTTGGCATTCAGTACTTC CASSPSGLAGVGIQYF TRBV5-4 NA TRBJ2-4 TRBD2
TGTGCCAGCAGCCAAGGGGTGAACCCCTCCTACAATGAGCAGTTCTTC CASSQGVNPSYNEQFF TRBV14 once TRBJ2-1 NA
TGTGCTAGCAGCTTAGCGGGGCGGGGAGAGGAGACCCAGTACTTC CASSLAGRGEETQYF TRBV7-7 NA TRBJ2-5 TRBD2
TGTGCCAGCAAAAGGACAGCGGCCGAGCAGTACTTC CASKRTAAEQYF TRBV7-9 medium-sized TRBJ2-7 NA
TGTGCCAGTAGTAGAGGGCAGCCCCAGCATTTT CASSRGQPQHF TRBV19 NA TRBJ1-5 NA
TGTGCCAGTAGTATAGACCGGGACAGACAAGATACGCAGTATTTT CASSIDRDRQDTQYF TRBV19 NA TRBJ2-3 TRBD1